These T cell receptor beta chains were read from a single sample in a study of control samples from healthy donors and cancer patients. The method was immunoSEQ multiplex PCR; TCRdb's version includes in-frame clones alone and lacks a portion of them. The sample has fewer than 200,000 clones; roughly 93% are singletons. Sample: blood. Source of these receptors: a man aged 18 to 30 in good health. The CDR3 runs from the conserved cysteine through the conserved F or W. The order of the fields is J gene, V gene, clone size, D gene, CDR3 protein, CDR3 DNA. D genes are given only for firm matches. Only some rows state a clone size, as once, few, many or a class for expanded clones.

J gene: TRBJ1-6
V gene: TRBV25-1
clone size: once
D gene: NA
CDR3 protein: CASSDSGFRSPLHF
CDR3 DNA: TGTGCCAGCAGTGACTCAGGGTTTCGCTCACCCCTCCACTTT

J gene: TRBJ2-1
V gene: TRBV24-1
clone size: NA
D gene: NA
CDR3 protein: CATSDPTGNEQFF
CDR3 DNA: TGTGCCACCAGTGACCCGACTGGGAATGAGCAGTTCTTC

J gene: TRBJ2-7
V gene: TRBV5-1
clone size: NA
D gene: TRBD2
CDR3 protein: CASRISGGTSYEQYF
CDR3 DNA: TGCGCCAGCAGAATTAGCGGGGGGACCTCCTACGAGCAGTACTTC

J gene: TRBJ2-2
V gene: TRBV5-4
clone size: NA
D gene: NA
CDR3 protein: CASSLDGGALTGELFF
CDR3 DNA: TGTGCCAGCAGCTTGGATGGGGGGGCGCTAACCGGGGAGCTGTTTTTT

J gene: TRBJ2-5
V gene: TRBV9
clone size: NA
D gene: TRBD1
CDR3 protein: CASAKEGGGQGVETQYF
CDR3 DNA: TGTGCCAGCGCAAAAGAAGGCGGTGGACAGGGGGTCGAGACCCAGTACTTC

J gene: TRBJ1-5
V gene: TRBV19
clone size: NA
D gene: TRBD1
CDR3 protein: CASSMHRGFGNQPQHF
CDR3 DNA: TGTGCCAGTAGTATGCACAGGGGCTTTGGCAATCAGCCCCAGCATTTT

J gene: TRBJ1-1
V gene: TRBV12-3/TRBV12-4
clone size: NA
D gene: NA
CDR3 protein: CASSYTVEAFF
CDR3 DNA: TGTGCCAGCAGTTATACAGTTGAAGCTTTCTTT

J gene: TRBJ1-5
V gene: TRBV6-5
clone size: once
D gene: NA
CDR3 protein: CASSFNQPQHF
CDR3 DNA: TGTGCCAGCAGTTTTAATCAGCCCCAGCATTTT

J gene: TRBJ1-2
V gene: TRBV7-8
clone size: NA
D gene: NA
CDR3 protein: CASSLGTVYGYTF
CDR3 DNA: TGTGCCAGCAGCTTAGGGACAGTCTATGGCTACACCTTC

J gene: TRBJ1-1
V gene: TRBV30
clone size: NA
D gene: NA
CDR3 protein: CAWSVSGADTEAFF
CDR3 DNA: TGTGCCTGGAGTGTGTCAGGGGCTGACACTGAAGCTTTCTTT

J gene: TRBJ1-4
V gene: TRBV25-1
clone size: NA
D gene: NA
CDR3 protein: CASSDEGKLEKLFF
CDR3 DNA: TGTGCCAGCAGTGATGAGGGAAAACTTGAAAAACTGTTTTTT

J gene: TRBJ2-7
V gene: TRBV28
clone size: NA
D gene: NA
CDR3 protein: CASSGTLSSYGQYF
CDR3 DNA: TGTGCCAGCAGTGGTACGCTCAGCTCCTACGGGCAGTACTTC

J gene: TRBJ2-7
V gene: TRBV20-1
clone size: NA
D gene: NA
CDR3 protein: CSAWALEEQYF
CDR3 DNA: TGCAGTGCTTGGGCCTTGGAGGAGCAGTACTTC

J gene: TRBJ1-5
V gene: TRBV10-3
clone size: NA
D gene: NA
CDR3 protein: CAISESRRDQPQHF
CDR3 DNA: TGTGCCATCAGTGAGTCGCGAAGGGATCAGCCCCAGCATTTT

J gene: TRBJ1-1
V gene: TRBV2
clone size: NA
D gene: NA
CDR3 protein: CASSPFDRRAEAFF
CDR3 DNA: TGTGCCAGCAGCCCCTTCGACAGGAGGGCTGAAGCTTTCTTT

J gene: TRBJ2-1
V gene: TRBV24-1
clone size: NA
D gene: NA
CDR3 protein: CATSDSRGASAVYNEQFF
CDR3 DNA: TGTGCCACCAGTGATTCGAGGGGAGCTAGCGCGGTCTACAATGAGCAGTTCTTC

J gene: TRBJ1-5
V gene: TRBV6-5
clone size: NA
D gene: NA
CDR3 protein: CASGRRGDQPQHF
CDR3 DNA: TGTGCCAGCGGTCGTCGGGGCGACCAGCCCCAGCATTTT

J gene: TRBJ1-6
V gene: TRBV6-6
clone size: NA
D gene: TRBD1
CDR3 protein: CASRYRGANNSPLHF
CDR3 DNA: TGTGCCAGCAGATACAGGGGAGCCAATAATTCACCCCTCCACTTT

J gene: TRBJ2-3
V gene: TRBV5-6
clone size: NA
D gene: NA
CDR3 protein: CASSFYLPGTDTQYF
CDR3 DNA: TGTGCCAGCAGCTTCTATTTACCGGGGACAGATACGCAGTATTTT

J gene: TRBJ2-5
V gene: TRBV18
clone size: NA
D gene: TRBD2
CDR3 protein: CASSPYSSTSGSQETQYF
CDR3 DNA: TGTGCCAGCTCACCTTACTCCTCGACTAGCGGGAGCCAAGAGACCCAGTACTTC

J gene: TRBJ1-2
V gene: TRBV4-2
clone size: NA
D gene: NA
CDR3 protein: CASSSPSEGAMGYGYTF
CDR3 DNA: TGTGCCAGCTCGTCCCCCTCCGAAGGGGCTATGGGCTATGGCTACACCTTC

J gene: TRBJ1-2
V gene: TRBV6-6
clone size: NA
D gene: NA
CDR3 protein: CASSLSIGVDSYGYTF
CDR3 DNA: TGTGCCAGCAGCTTGAGTATTGGTGTGGACAGCTATGGCTACACCTTC